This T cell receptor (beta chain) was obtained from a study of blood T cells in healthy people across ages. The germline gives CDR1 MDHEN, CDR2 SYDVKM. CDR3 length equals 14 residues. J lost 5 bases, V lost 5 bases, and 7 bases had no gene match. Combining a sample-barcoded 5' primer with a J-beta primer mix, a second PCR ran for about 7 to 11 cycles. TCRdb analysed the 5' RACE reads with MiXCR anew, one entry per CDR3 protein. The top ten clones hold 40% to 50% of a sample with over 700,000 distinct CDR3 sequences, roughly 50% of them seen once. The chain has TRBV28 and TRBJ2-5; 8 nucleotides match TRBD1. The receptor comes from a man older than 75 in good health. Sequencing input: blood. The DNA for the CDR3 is TGTGCCAGCAGTGCCCGGACAGGGTGGGAGACCCAGTACTTC. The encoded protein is CASSARTGWETQYF.